Below, one T cell receptor beta chain is given with its context. Its antigen is undetermined. This specimen belongs to a study of OX40 agonist ivuxolimab in advanced cancers. Study outcomes and limitations: Antigens targeted by the expanded peripheral T cells were not determined. Some nonresponders additionally presented with little normalized T-cell clonal expansion.

Data came from immunoSEQ multiplex PCR; TCRdb stores just in-frame clones and leaves some out. The sample has tens of thousands of clones; roughly 80% are singletons. The V gene lost 1 base and the J gene lost 4 bases, with 22 bases spanning the gap. The length of the CDR3 is 18 residues. Germline V gene data show CDR1 as SGHAT and CDR2 as FQNNGV. The input for sequencing was CD4+ or CD8+ T cells sorted from blood, taken in a trial of the OX40 agonist ivuxolimab. V usage is TRBV11-2 and J usage is TRBJ1-2; possible D gene TRBD1, 5 bases. The sequence was obtained from an adult with an advanced solid tumor such as melanoma, head and neck, liver or kidney cancer. CDR3 region: CASSLGLSPISGLYGYTF. As DNA, the CDR3 is TGTGCCAGCAGCTTAGGCTTGAGCCCTATATCGGGGCTCTATGGCTACACCTTC.